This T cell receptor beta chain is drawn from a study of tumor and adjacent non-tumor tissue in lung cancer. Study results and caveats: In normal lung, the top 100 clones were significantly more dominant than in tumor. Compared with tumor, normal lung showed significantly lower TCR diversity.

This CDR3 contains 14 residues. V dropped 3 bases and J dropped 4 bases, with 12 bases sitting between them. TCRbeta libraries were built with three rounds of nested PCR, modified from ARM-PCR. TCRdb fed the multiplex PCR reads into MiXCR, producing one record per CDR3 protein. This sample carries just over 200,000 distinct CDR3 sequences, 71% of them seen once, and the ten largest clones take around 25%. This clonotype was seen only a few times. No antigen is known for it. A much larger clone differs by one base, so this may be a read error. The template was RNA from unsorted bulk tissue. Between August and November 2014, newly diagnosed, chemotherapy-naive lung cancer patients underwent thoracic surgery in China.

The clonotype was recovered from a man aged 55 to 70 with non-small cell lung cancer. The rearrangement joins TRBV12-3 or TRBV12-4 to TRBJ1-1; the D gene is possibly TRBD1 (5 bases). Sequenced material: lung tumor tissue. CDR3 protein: CASSFWGKSTEAFF. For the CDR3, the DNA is TGTGCCAGCAGTTTTTGGGGGAAGAGCACTGAAGCTTTCTTT.